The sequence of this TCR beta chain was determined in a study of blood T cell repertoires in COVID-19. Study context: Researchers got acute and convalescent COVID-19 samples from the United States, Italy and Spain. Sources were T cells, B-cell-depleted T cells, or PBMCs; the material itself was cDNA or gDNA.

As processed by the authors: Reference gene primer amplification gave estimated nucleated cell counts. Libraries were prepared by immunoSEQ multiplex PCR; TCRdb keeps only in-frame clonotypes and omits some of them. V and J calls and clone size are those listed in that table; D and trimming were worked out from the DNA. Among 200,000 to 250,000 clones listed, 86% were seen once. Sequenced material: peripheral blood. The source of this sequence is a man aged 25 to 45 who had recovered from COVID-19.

CDR3 residues: CASSFQREAAIYGYTF. The CDR3 DNA sequence: TGTGCCAGCAGCTTTCAGAGGGAGGCGGCTATCTATGGCTACACCTTC. The V gene is TRBV7-9, the J gene TRBJ1-2, with D unresolved. Germline V gives CDR1 SEHNR, CDR2 FQNEAQ (reference sequence). The V and J ends lost 3 bases and 4 bases respectively, with 18 bases between them. CDR3 length equals 16 residues. Supplemented by reference TRBV7-9 and TRBJ1-2, the full variable domain reads DTGVSQNPRHKITKRGQNVTFRCDPISEHNRLYWYRQTLGQGPEFLTYFQNEAQLEKSRLLSDRFSAERPKGSFSTLEIQRTEQGDSAMYLCASSFQREAAIYGYTFGSGTRLTVV.